These 27 T cell receptor beta chains were sequenced from one sample in a study of cytomegalovirus exposure and HLA in healthy donors. Amplification used 60 Vbeta primers and 13 Jbeta primers. TCRdb's table, derived via immunoSEQ multiplex PCR, lists solely in-frame clones and lacks some. There are around 200,000 clones in the sample; 75% to 85% occur only once, and 0.65% to 0.75% lies in the top ten. Sequenced material: PBMCs. The receptor set was obtained from a boy aged 5 to 17 in good health and CMV-seronegative.

This clone was seen a few times. This chain joins TRBV30 and TRBJ2-7; weak D call: TRBD2 (6 bases). Germline values: CDR1 GTSNPN, CDR2 SVGIG (reference sequence). This CDR3 is built from 15 residues. The germline V and J ends were trimmed by 3 bases and 0 bases, with 15 bases remaining between them. CDR3 sequence: CAWSDAGRSSYEQYF. Written as DNA, the CDR3 is TGTGCCTGGAGCGACGCAGGGAGGAGCTCCTACGAGCAGTACTTC.

The V and J genes are TRBV20-1 and TRBJ2-7; perhaps TRBD1 as D (5 bases). Trimming removed 3 bases at V and 3 bases at J, with 6 bases between. The germline gives CDR1 DFQATT, CDR2 SNEGSKA (reference sequence). This CDR3 is 11 amino acids long. This CDR3 is CSARQGYEQYF. The CDR3, as DNA: TGCAGTGCTAGGCAGGGCTACGAGCAGTACTTC.

The chain combines TRBV27 with TRBJ1-2; D is undetermined. The CDR3 spans 14 residues. V lost 6 bases and J 1 base, leaving 12 bases between the germline ends. The germline CDR1 and CDR2 sequences are MNHEY and SMNVEV (reference sequence). This chain's CDR3 is CASSRGNNNYGYTF. The CDR3 nucleotides are TGTGCCAGCAGCCGAGGCAATAATAACTATGGCTACACCTTC.

J is TRBJ1-2 and V is TRBV30, with D maybe TRBD1 (5 bases). This CDR3 has 14 residues. The V gene lost 0 bases and the J gene lost 4 bases, with 12 bases spanning the gap. Germline CDR1 and CDR2: GTSNPN and SVGIG (reference sequence). The CDR3 here is CAWSVIGGVYGYTF. In nucleotides, the CDR3 is TGTGCCTGGAGTGTGATTGGGGGGGTCTATGGCTACACCTTC.

The J gene is TRBJ1-2, the V gene TRBV7-2; the D gene is possibly TRBD1 (5 bases). The CDR3 is 15 amino acids. Trimming took 2 bases from V and 0 from J, leaving 10 bases between them. Germline lookup yields CDR1 SGHTA and CDR2 FQGNSA. The CDR3 DNA sequence: TGTGCCAGCAGCTTAAGTCGGGGGTCTAACTATGGCTACACCTTC. This gives the protein CASSLSRGSNYGYTF.

This chain joins TRBV29-1 and TRBJ2-7; 10 nucleotides line up with TRBD1. This CDR3 has 13 amino acids. The ends lost 5 bases at V and 6 bases at J; junction bases unmatched: 7. From germline, CDR1 is SQVTM and CDR2 ANQGSEA. The CDR3 spells CSVTGQGLSEQYF. DNA of the CDR3: TGCAGCGTTACGGGACAGGGGTTATCCGAGCAGTACTTC.

The chain joins TRBV7-6 to TRBJ2-1, with TRBD1 matching 7 bases. Trimming cost V 5 bases and J 9 bases; bases outside gene matches: 4. This CDR3 has 12 residues. Germline V gives CDR1 SGHVS, CDR2 FNYEAQ. CDR3 DNA sequence: TGTGCCAGCAGCGTGACAGGGTTTGAGCAGTTCTTC. Protein sequence: CASSVTGFEQFF.

This clone was seen just once. The chain uses TRBV18 and TRBJ1-5, with D perhaps matching TRBD1 (5 bases). The CDR3 consists of 14 residues. CDR1 and CDR2 from the germline V gene are KGHSH and LQKENI. Trimming cost V 6 bases and J 4 bases, with 13 bases left between them. CDR3 coding DNA: TGTGCCAGCTCCGCGGGACGCATGAATCAGCCCCAGCATTTT. Residues: CASSAGRMNQPQHF.

The rearrangement uses TRBV7-9 and TRBJ1-1; a weak D match, TRBD1 (6 bases). Germline-derived CDR1 and CDR2 are SEHNR and FQNEAQ (reference sequence). V lost 1 base and J 5 bases, leaving 14 bases between the germline ends. CDR3 size: 15 residues. This CDR3 is CASSLEGLGQTEAFF. The CDR3 nucleotides are TGTGCCAGCAGCTTAGAGGGTTTGGGACAAACTGAAGCTTTCTTT. Using reference TRBV7-9 and TRBJ1-1 for the parts outside the CDR3, the full variable domain is DTGVSQNPRHKITKRGQNVTFRCDPISEHNRLYWYRQTLGQGPEFLTYFQNEAQLEKSRLLSDRFSAERPKGSFSTLEIQRTEQGDSAMYLCASSLEGLGQTEAFFGQGTRLTVV.

V is TRBV15 and J is TRBJ2-5; TRBD2 matches 10 bases. J gave up 1 base and V 1 base, and 0 bases lay outside the gene matches. Looked up from germline, CDR1 is LNHNV and CDR2 is YYDKDF (reference sequence). This CDR3 has 15 residues. The CDR3 reads CATSRGTSGQETQYF. CDR3 DNA: TGTGCCACCAGCAGAGGGACTAGCGGCCAAGAGACCCAGTACTTC.

This clone turned up a few times. V usage is TRBV6-1 and J usage is TRBJ2-3; the match to TRBD2 covers 13 bases. With 4 bases clipped from V and 0 bases from J, the junction kept 1 base outside the gene matches. The length of the CDR3 is 16 residues. Germline CDR1 is MNHNS and CDR2 is SASEGT. CDR3: CASSGLAGGSTDTQYF. DNA of the CDR3: TGTGCCAGCAGTGGACTAGCGGGGGGTAGCACAGATACGCAGTATTTT.

The chain employs TRBV7-2 and TRBJ2-5, with 9 bases lining up with TRBD1. CDR3 size: 15 residues. Germline CDR1 is SGHTA and CDR2 is FQGNSA. The V segment lost 4 bases and the J segment 5 bases; nucleotides outside the gene matches: 8. The chain's CDR3 is CASSSLTGGAETQYF. The CDR3 nucleotides read TGTGCCAGCAGCTCTCTAACAGGGGGCGCTGAGACCCAGTACTTC.

The chain combines TRBV30 with TRBJ1-3; D perhaps matches TRBD1 (6 bases). Trimming left V 3 bases short and J 8 bases short, with 17 bases between. CDR3 length: 14 residues. The germline V gene encodes CDR1 GTSNPN and CDR2 SVGIG (reference sequence). Written as DNA, the CDR3 is TGTGCCTGGAGCGCAGGGGTAGCTCTGGACACCATATATTTT. Residues: CAWSAGVALDTIYF.

The chain is built from TRBV15 and TRBJ2-7, with 9 bases lining up with TRBD1. V trimming: 1 base; J trimming: 2 bases; junction bases outside the gene matches: 6. Germline loops: CDR1 LNHNV, CDR2 YYDKDF (reference sequence). The CDR3 is 16 residues long. In nucleotides, the CDR3 is TGTGCCACCAGCAGAGGCTCCGGGACAGGGACCTACGAGCAGTACTTC. It is translated as CATSRGSGTGTYEQYF. The whole variable domain, filled in from reference TRBV15 and TRBJ2-7, reads DAMVIQNPRYQVTQFGKPVTLSCSQTLNHNVMYWYQQKSSQAPKLLFHYYDKDFNNEADTPDNFQSRRPNTSFCFLDIRSPGLGDTAMYLCATSRGSGTGTYEQYFGPGTRLTVT.

Concerning this clone: A read error may account for a junction end that differs from germline. Written as DNA, the CDR3 is TGTGCCGGCAGCACAGGTAGCTCCTACAATGAGCAGTTCTTC. As protein: CAGSTGSSYNEQFF. The V call is TRBV4-2, the J call TRBJ2-1; TRBD1 is a possible D gene (5 bases). CDR3 length: 14 residues. Germline CDR1 and CDR2: LGHNA and YNFKEQ.

The chain has TRBV11-2 and TRBJ1-2, with D possibly matching TRBD1 (6 bases). The V end was cut by 5 bases, the J end by 4 bases, with 20 bases between. Germline CDR1 reads SGHAT; CDR2 reads FQNNGV. This CDR3 has 16 amino acids. The CDR3 DNA reads as TGTGCCAGCAGCCCCCACGGGGGGGGCGCCAGCTATGGCTACACCTTC. This codes for CASSPHGGGASYGYTF.

The chain recombines TRBV9 with TRBJ2-1; D is undetermined. CDR3 length equals 13 residues. Germline V gene data show CDR1 as SGDLS and CDR2 as YYNGEE. The germline V and J ends were trimmed by 3 bases and 5 bases, with 9 bases remaining between them. The CDR3 bases are TGTGCCAGCAGCGCTCGATCGGACAATGAGCAGTTCTTC. This gives the protein CASSARSDNEQFF.

The rearrangement joins TRBV7-2 to TRBJ2-7, with 7 bases fitting TRBD2. CDR1 is SGHTA, CDR2 FQGNSA, per germline. This CDR3 region has 14 residues. Germline trimming cut 3 bases from V and 2 bases from J; bases unmatched to any gene: 4. CDR3 amino acids: CASSFGLVTYEQYF. CDR3 coding DNA: TGTGCCAGCAGCTTCGGACTAGTTACCTACGAGCAGTACTTC.

The chain is built from TRBV12-2 and TRBJ1-2; the D call of TRBD1 is as the table states it, not checked on the DNA. TRBV12-2 is tagged as a pseudogene. This CDR3 region has 18 residues. The CDR3 DNA sequence: TGTGCAAGTCGCTCGGAAGGGACAGGGGGCAATAAGGTCGATGGCTACACCTTC. Its protein is CASRSEGTGGNKVDGYTF.

The CDR3 is CASSQDGVQGTEAFF. As DNA, the CDR3 is TGTGCCAGCAGCCAAGATGGGGTACAGGGAACTGAAGCTTTCTTT. The chain employs TRBV4-2 and TRBJ1-1, with D possibly TRBD1 on 6 matching bases. The V end lost 0 bases, the J end lost 5 bases, and 13 bases lay between the germline ends. CDR1 and CDR2 (germline): LGHNA, YNFKEQ. The CDR3 has 15 amino acids.

The chain uses TRBV7-9 and TRBJ2-7; a possible D gene is TRBD1 (6 bases). The V end lost 5 bases, the J end lost 4 bases, and 18 bases lay between the germline ends. Germline CDR1 reads SEHNR; CDR2 reads FQNEAQ (reference sequence). The CDR3 has 15 residues. The CDR3 coding sequence is TGTGCCAGCAGCCCTCCGAGGGGACAATCATACGAGCAGTACTTC. It encodes CASSPPRGQSYEQYF.

V usage is TRBV2 and J usage is TRBJ2-5; tentative D call: TRBD2 (6 bases). The DNA end is a closer match to TRBJ2-7, so the J assignment may be wrong. The germline CDR1 and CDR2 sequences are SNHLY and FYNNEI. CDR3 length: 13 amino acids. CDR3 protein: CASTGGGRHEQYF. CDR3 coding DNA: TGTGCCAGCACAGGAGGAGGGAGGCACGAGCAGTACTTC.

The chain employs TRBV29-1 and TRBJ2-1; TRBD2 aligns across 14 bases. V was pared by 7 bases and J by 10 bases, with 9 bases of the junction left unmatched. This CDR3 comprises 14 residues. CDR1 is SQVTM, CDR2 ANQGSEA, per germline. The CDR3 reads CSGRLAGGPEEQFF. In nucleotides, the CDR3 is TGCAGCGGGAGACTAGCGGGAGGGCCCGAGGAGCAGTTCTTC.

The chain couples TRBV30 to TRBJ1-1; D remains unclear. The CDR3 is made up of 13 amino acids. In germline, CDR1 is GTSNPN, CDR2 SVGIG (reference sequence). V was pared by 1 base and J by 1 base, with 7 bases between. In DNA form, the CDR3 reads TGTGCCTGGAGTGGCAGCGGGAACACTGAAGCTTTCTTT. It is translated as CAWSGSGNTEAFF.

The V gene is TRBV18, the J gene TRBJ1-1, with TRBD1 matching over 9 bases. V trimming: 3 bases; J trimming: 4 bases; junction bases outside the gene matches: 12. The CDR3 totals 17 residues. Germline assignment: CDR1 KGHSH and CDR2 LQKENI. The CDR3 sequence is CASSPAGTGGRSTEAFF. The CDR3, as DNA: TGTGCCAGCTCACCCGCTGGCACAGGGGGCAGGAGCACTGAAGCTTTCTTT.

The CDR3 reads CASSDGTAINEQFF. DNA for the CDR3: TGTGCCAGCAGTGACGGGACAGCGATAAATGAGCAGTTCTTC. The chain uses TRBV2 and TRBJ2-1; TRBD1 matches at 7 bases. The CDR3 length is 14 residues. V lost 3 bases, J lost 7 bases, and 6 bases stayed unmatched. Germline V CDR1 and CDR2: SNHLY, FYNNEI.

The chain uses TRBV27 and TRBJ1-2; D not resolved. The V gene's germline CDR1 is MNHEY and CDR2 SMNVEV (reference sequence). The CDR3 extends over 13 amino acids. Deletions cut 3 bases from V and 0 bases from J, with 5 bases between. The CDR3: CASSFSANYGYTF. Here the CDR3 DNA reads TGTGCCAGCAGTTTTAGTGCTAACTATGGCTACACCTTC.